The 11 T cell receptor beta chains reported below all come from one sample, sequenced in a study of CD4+ T cells in melanoma. Produced via immunoSEQ multiplex PCR; TCRdb's table is partial and in-frame only. In the table there are over 130,000 clones, around 90% of which are singletons. The receptors derive from a human donor with melanoma.

V is TRBV5-6 and J is TRBJ2-5, with TRBD2 matching 7 bases. Germline-derived CDR1 and CDR2 are SGHDT and YYEEEE. V trimming: 0 bases; J trimming: 5 bases; junction bases outside the gene matches: 19. The CDR3 runs to 19 residues. CDR3 sequence reads: CASSLVASSTGGVLETQYF. The CDR3 DNA is TGTGCCAGCAGCTTGGTGGCTTCTTCGACGGGGGGTGTATTGGAGACCCAGTACTTC.

V gene TRBV7-2 combines with J gene TRBJ2-5; D remains unclear. The ends were cut back, 5 bases at V and 1 base at J, with 11 bases in the middle. Germline CDR1 is SGHTA and CDR2 is FQGNSA. The CDR3 is 14 residues long. The CDR3 bases are TGTGCCAGCAGCCCAAGTAGGGCCCAAGAGACCCAGTACTTC. Translated, it gives CASSPSRAQETQYF.

The chain links TRBV5-1 to TRBJ2-1; D gene uncertain. With 0 bases removed from V and 7 bases from J, the gap between germline ends came to 8 bases. Germline values: CDR1 SGHRS, CDR2 YFSETQ. This CDR3 has 13 amino acids. The CDR3 nucleotides read TGCGCCAGCAGCTTGGATAGGGCGAATGAGCAGTTCTTC. Its translation: CASSLDRANEQFF.

The chain has TRBV6-5 and TRBJ1-2, with 7 bases lining up with TRBD1. The CDR3 runs 15 residues. Germline V lookup: CDR1 MNHEY, CDR2 SVGAGI. V lost 4 bases, J lost 4 bases, and 9 bases stayed unmatched. CDR3 region: CASSFSLTGRYGYTF. CDR3 nucleotide sequence: TGTGCCAGCAGTTTTTCCCTGACAGGGCGCTATGGCTACACCTTC.

This chain connects TRBV7-2 to TRBJ2-1, with D perhaps matching TRBD2 (5 bases). The CDR3 covers 15 residues. Germline values: CDR1 SGHTA, CDR2 FQGNSA. V lost 5 bases and J 0 bases, leaving 11 bases between the germline ends. CDR3 nucleotides: TGTGCCAGCAGCCGAGGACTTAGCTCCTACAATGAGCAGTTCTTC. Encoded protein: CASSRGLSSYNEQFF.

This clone showed up just a few times. This rearrangement joins TRBV25-1 to TRBJ2-1; D unresolved. CDR1 MGHDK and CDR2 SYGVNS come from the germline V gene. Trimming removed 2 bases at V and 0 bases at J, with 8 bases between. The CDR3 consists of 15 residues. The CDR3 reads CASSEEPGSYNEQFF. The CDR3 DNA follows: TGTGCCAGCAGTGAAGAGCCGGGCTCCTACAATGAGCAGTTCTTC.

The chain links TRBV29-1 to TRBJ2-1; 10 nucleotides align to TRBD2. The CDR3 totals 16 residues. After removal of 1 base from V and 2 bases from J, the junction contained 5 bases not matched to a gene. The germline V gene has CDR1 SQVTM and CDR2 ANQGSEA. CDR3 nucleotides: TGCAGCGTTGAAGTAGGAGCGGGGGGGACCTACAATGAGCAGTTCTTC. Amino acids: CSVEVGAGGTYNEQFF.

The chain joins TRBV28 to TRBJ2-5; D tentatively reads TRBD1 or TRBD2 (5 bases each). This CDR3 region has 14 residues. Germline V gene lookup returns CDR1 MDHEN and CDR2 SYDVKM. V shed 4 bases and J shed 6 bases, with 15 bases lying between them. The CDR3 DNA follows: TGTGCCAGCAGTTGGCGAGGGGTCGTGCAGACCCAGTACTTC. It encodes CASSWRGVVQTQYF.

V usage is TRBV7-9 and J usage is TRBJ2-7; D might be TRBD1 (6 bases). The length of the CDR3 is 15 residues. Trimming shortened V by 3 bases and J by 5 bases, and 17 bases separated the two germline ends. CDR1 and CDR2 from the germline V gene are SEHNR and FQNEAQ (reference sequence). CDR3 bases: TGTGCCAGCAGCTTCGGACAGACCAAGACCCACGAGCAGTACTTC. Translating gives CASSFGQTKTHEQYF.

The chain recombines TRBV18 with TRBJ2-1; D might be TRBD1 or TRBD2, each matching 5 bases. Trimming cost V 1 base and J 8 bases, with 12 bases left between them. The CDR3 runs to 14 residues. CDR1 KGHSH and CDR2 LQKENI come from the germline V gene. The CDR3 protein is CASSPRIRGDEQFF. The CDR3 DNA sequence: TGTGCCAGCTCACCACGAATTAGGGGAGATGAGCAGTTCTTC.

The chain employs TRBV30 and TRBJ2-4, with no clear D. This CDR3 spans 16 amino acids. Trimming shortened V by 1 base and J by 0 bases, and 13 bases separated the two germline ends. Germline V CDR1 and CDR2: GTSNPN, SVGIG (reference sequence). CDR3 amino acids: CAWSGDALVAKNIQYF. Written as DNA, the CDR3 is TGTGCCTGGAGTGGTGACGCATTAGTAGCCAAAAACATTCAGTACTTC.